The 11 T cell receptor beta chains listed next were all sequenced from one sample in a study of STAT5B mutations in CD4+ large granular lymphocyte leukemia. The protocol was immunoSEQ multiplex PCR, while the TCRdb copy is restricted to in-frame clones and leaves out a portion. The sample includes about 24,000 clones, around 72% of them seen just once. Specimen: CD4+ T cells from blood buffy coats. The receptors shown here come from a human donor in good health.

This chain joins TRBV9 and TRBJ1-2; perhaps TRBD1 as D (5 bases). The V gene lost 5 bases and the J gene lost 7 bases, with 15 bases spanning the gap. The V gene's germline CDR1 is SGDLS and CDR2 YYNGEE. The CDR3 totals 13 residues. CDR3 sequence reads: CASSPEGGGGYTF. DNA for the CDR3: TGTGCCAGCAGTCCTGAGGGCGGGGGTGGCTACACCTTC.

This clone was seen more than once but under ten times. V is TRBV5-1 and J is TRBJ2-7, with 7 bases lining up with TRBD1. This CDR3 contains 14 residues. CDR1 SGHRS and CDR2 YFSETQ come from the germline V gene. Trimming at V came to 1 base and at J to 3 bases, leaving 4 bases not matched to a gene. CDR3: CASSLTGTVYEQYF. DNA of the CDR3: TGCGCCAGCAGCTTGACCGGGACAGTCTACGAGCAGTACTTC.

V usage is TRBV18 and J usage is TRBJ2-5; D may be TRBD1 (6 bases). The CDR3 extends over 13 amino acids. Germline CDR1 reads KGHSH; CDR2 reads LQKENI. The ends were cut back, 3 bases at V and 2 bases at J, with 7 bases in the middle. The CDR3 bases are TGTGCCAGCTCACCGACAGGTCAAGAGACCCAGTACTTC. Translated, it gives CASSPTGQETQYF.

This clone was recorded a few times. The chain couples TRBV29-1 to TRBJ1-5, with 8 bases identical to TRBD1. There are 14 residues in the CDR3. Germline lookup yields CDR1 SQVTM and CDR2 ANQGSEA. V lost 4 bases and J lost 9; bases outside the gene matches: 11. The CDR3 region has the DNA TGCAGCGTTGCCGGGACAGGTGGAGAGGGGCCCCAGCATTTT. Encoded protein: CSVAGTGGEGPQHF.

Comment on this clone: One end of the junction is discordant with germline, which a read error may explain. The chain recombines TRBV7-7 with TRBJ2-5, with D tentatively TRBD1 (5 bases). The J call could be wrong; TRBJ2-7 is a better fit for the DNA end. The CDR3 covers 14 residues. CDR1 is SSHAT, CDR2 FNYEAQ, per germline (reference sequence). The CDR3 here is CASSPADRSYEQYF. DNA of the CDR3: TGTGCTAGCAGCCCAGCTGACAGATCCTACGAGCAGTACTTC.

A single count supports this clone. V and J are TRBV11-1 and TRBJ2-7; D call uncertain. Between the trimmed V and J ends, which lost 2 bases and 1 base, there was a span of 9 bases. This CDR3 has 14 amino acids. Germline lookup yields CDR1 SGHAT and CDR2 FQDESV (reference sequence). CDR3: CASSLFQASYEQYF. CDR3 DNA sequence: TGTGCCAGCAGCTTATTTCAGGCTTCCTACGAGCAGTACTTC.

This sequence joins TRBV30 and TRBJ2-2; D remains ambiguous. Germline CDR1 reads GTSNPN; CDR2 reads SVGIG (reference sequence). Trimming took off 4 bases at V and 1 base at J, with 10 bases between the two ends. The CDR3 length is 14 residues. This chain's CDR3 is CAWKTWLNTGELFF. In nucleotides, the CDR3 is TGTGCCTGGAAAACTTGGCTGAACACCGGGGAGCTGTTTTTT. The complete variable domain, with remaining parts taken from reference TRBV30 and TRBJ2-2, reads SQTIHQWPATLVQPVGSPLSLECTVEGTSNPNLYWYRQAAGRGLQLLFYSVGIGQISSEVPQNLSASRPQDRQFILSSKKLLLSDSGFYLCAWKTWLNTGELFFGEGSRLTVL.

The CDR3 DNA is TGTGCCAGCAGCTTGCAGGGGATTTTGTCCACTGAAGCTTTCTTT. This codes for CASSLQGILSTEAFF. The chain recombines TRBV7-9 with TRBJ1-1, with D maybe TRBD1 (6 bases). V gave up 3 bases and J gave up 4 bases, with 15 bases separating them. Germline V gene sequence: CDR1 SEHNR, CDR2 FQNEAQ (reference sequence). The length of the CDR3 is 15 residues.

In its sample, this clone was seen once. The CDR3 sequence is CASSLAPTGPQETQYF. As DNA, the CDR3 is TGCGCCAGCAGCTTGGCCCCCACAGGCCCGCAAGAGACCCAGTACTTC. J is TRBJ2-5 and V is TRBV5-1; TRBD1 might be the D (5 bases). Trimming cost V 0 bases and J 2 bases, with 14 bases left between them. Germline V gene data show CDR1 as SGHRS and CDR2 as YFSETQ. The CDR3 has 16 amino acids.

This sequence joins TRBV4-1 and TRBJ1-2; D possibly corresponds to TRBD1 (6 bases). The CDR3 spans 14 residues. Germline lookup yields CDR1 MGHRA and CDR2 YSYEKL. The germline V and J ends were trimmed by 0 bases and 8 bases, with 13 bases remaining between them. In DNA form, the CDR3 reads TGCGCCAGCAGCCAAGATCAGACAGGCCGCGGCTACACCTTC. Translated: CASSQDQTGRGYTF.

The chain carries TRBV4-1 and TRBJ1-6, with 9 bases aligning to TRBD1. The germline CDR1 and CDR2 sequences are MGHRA and YSYEKL. V lost 1 base, J lost 8 bases, and 6 bases stayed unmatched. CDR3 length equals 16 residues. CDR3 loop: CASSQGSGQGDSPLHF. The CDR3 DNA is TGCGCCAGCAGCCAAGGCTCGGGACAGGGCGATTCACCCCTCCACTTT.